This T cell receptor beta chain was obtained from a study of blood T cell repertoires in COVID-19. As for the study in general: In each case, the material was cDNA or gDNA derived from T cells, B-cell-depleted T cells, or PBMCs.

Living in about two dozen US areas, the participants were between roughly 18 and 89 years of age. Allocation to cohorts depended on clinical history reported by the participants. The J segment lost 6 bases and the V segment lost 1 base, leaving 5 bases of the junction unmatched. This CDR3 has 15 amino acids. Germline V gene data show CDR1 as SNHLY and CDR2 as FYNNEI. Assay: immunoSEQ multiplex PCR; the TCRdb copy retains only in-frame clones and omits some. The sample records 150,000 to 200,000 clones, 82% being singletons. This chain joins TRBV2 and TRBJ2-1, with TRBD2 matching 8 bases. The specimen sequenced was PBMCs or T cells enriched from blood (not recorded which). The source is a woman aged 55-69 years with acute COVID-19. The CDR3 spells CASSEVSGDLNEQFF. The DNA for the CDR3 is TGTGCCAGCAGTGAAGTTAGCGGGGACCTCAATGAGCAGTTCTTC.